The 10 T cell receptor beta chains reported below all come from one sample, sequenced in a study of T-cell memory formation after mild COVID-19. Each CDR3 protein is one row after TCRdb ran MiXCR on the 5' RACE reads. The sample has roughly 200,000 distinct CDR3 sequences; around 9.5% are singletons. The sample was PBMCs or a T cell subset sorted from them (not recorded which). The source is a man aged 18 to 35 who had mild COVID-19 (a few samples of this study predate the infection). Cell type and time point are not known.

This clonotype has only a few counts. The rearrangement uses TRBV6-2 or TRBV6-3 and TRBJ2-5; unclear D gene. V was pared by 2 bases and J by 4 bases, with 5 bases between. Germline V CDR1 and CDR2: MNHEY, SVGEGT. The CDR3 is 12 amino acids. CDR3 residues: CASSYPGETQYF. In DNA, the CDR3 is TGTGCCAGCAGTTACCCCGGAGAGACCCAGTACTTC.

The V call is TRBV14, the J call TRBJ2-5; D remains ambiguous. The CDR3 has 15 amino acids. Per germline, CDR1 SGHDN and CDR2 FVKESK. V lost 6 bases and J lost 3, with 17 bases in between. DNA of the CDR3: TGTGCCAGCAGTTCATTCCGGTCCCGAGAAGAGACCCAGTACTTC. This translates into CASSSFRSREETQYF.

This clonotype was seen more than once but under ten times. The chain carries TRBV6-5 and TRBJ1-2; D might be TRBD1 (6 bases). With 2 bases removed from V and 7 bases from J, the gap between germline ends came to 11 bases. The germline V gene has CDR1 MNHEY and CDR2 SVGAGI. The CDR3 is made up of 13 amino acids. The CDR3 DNA reads as TGTGCCAGCAGTTACGGGGGGCGGTTTGGCTACACCTTC. Encoded protein: CASSYGGRFGYTF.

This chain uses TRBV5-5 with TRBJ2-5, with D unresolved. Between the trimmed V and J ends, which lost 3 bases and 4 bases, there was a span of 13 bases. Germline CDR1 SGHKS, CDR2 YYEKEE (reference sequence). The CDR3 runs to 14 residues. In DNA, the CDR3 is TGTGCCAGCAGCTCTCGTATGTTGGGAGAGACCCAGTACTTC. It specifies CASSSRMLGETQYF.

This chain joins TRBV7-8 and TRBJ2-3; a possible D gene is TRBD1 (5 bases). This CDR3 has 13 residues. Deletions cut 2 bases from V and 6 bases from J, with 9 bases between. Germline V gives CDR1 SGHVS, CDR2 FQNEAQ. This chain's CDR3 is CASSLSRADTQYF. Here the CDR3 DNA reads TGTGCCAGCAGCTTATCCAGGGCCGATACGCAGTATTTT.

CDR3 residues: CASSQGLAGGFTGETQYF. The CDR3 bases are TGTGCCAGCAGCCAGGGACTAGCGGGGGGGTTCACCGGGGAGACCCAGTACTTC. V is TRBV7-2 and J is TRBJ2-5, with TRBD2 identical over 16 bases. Losses at the gene ends were 5 bases for V and 5 bases for J; bases not matched to a gene: 11. The CDR3 has 18 amino acids. CDR1 SGHTA and CDR2 FQGNSA come from the germline V gene.

The V call is TRBV6-2 or TRBV6-3, the J call TRBJ2-2, with D maybe TRBD1 (5 bases). The V and J ends lost 7 bases and 5 bases respectively, with 11 bases between them. Per the germline V gene, CDR1 is MNHEY and CDR2 is SVGEGT. There are 13 residues in the CDR3. The chain's CDR3 is CASTLGVTGELFF. The DNA for the CDR3 is TGTGCCAGCACTCTAGGGGTAACCGGGGAGCTGTTTTTT.

This chain connects TRBV12-3 or TRBV12-4 to TRBJ2-1; 12 bases agree with TRBD2. The length of the CDR3 is 12 residues. Trimming cost V 4 bases and J 13 bases; bases outside gene matches: 2. CDR3 DNA sequence: TGTGCCAGCAGTTCTAGCGGGGGGGCCCAGTTCTTC. It is translated as CASSSSGGAQFF.

This clonotype was counted only a few times. The chain uses TRBV4-2 and TRBJ1-6; TRBD1 matches 11 bases. Per the germline V gene, CDR1 is LGHNA and CDR2 is YNFKEQ. With 1 base clipped from V and 7 bases from J, the junction kept 3 bases outside the gene matches. CDR3 length equals 16 residues. The CDR3 nucleotides read TGTGCCAGCAGCCAAGCATGGGACAGGGGGAATTCACCCCTCCACTTT. Its protein is CASSQAWDRGNSPLHF.

The chain has TRBV6-5 and TRBJ1-2; no reliable D call. The germline CDR1 and CDR2 sequences are MNHEY and SVGAGI. The CDR3 consists of 15 residues. Trimming took 0 bases from V and 0 from J, leaving 8 bases between them. The CDR3 here is CASSYSGLANYGYTF. CDR3 DNA: TGTGCCAGCAGTTACTCGGGGTTAGCTAACTATGGCTACACCTTC.